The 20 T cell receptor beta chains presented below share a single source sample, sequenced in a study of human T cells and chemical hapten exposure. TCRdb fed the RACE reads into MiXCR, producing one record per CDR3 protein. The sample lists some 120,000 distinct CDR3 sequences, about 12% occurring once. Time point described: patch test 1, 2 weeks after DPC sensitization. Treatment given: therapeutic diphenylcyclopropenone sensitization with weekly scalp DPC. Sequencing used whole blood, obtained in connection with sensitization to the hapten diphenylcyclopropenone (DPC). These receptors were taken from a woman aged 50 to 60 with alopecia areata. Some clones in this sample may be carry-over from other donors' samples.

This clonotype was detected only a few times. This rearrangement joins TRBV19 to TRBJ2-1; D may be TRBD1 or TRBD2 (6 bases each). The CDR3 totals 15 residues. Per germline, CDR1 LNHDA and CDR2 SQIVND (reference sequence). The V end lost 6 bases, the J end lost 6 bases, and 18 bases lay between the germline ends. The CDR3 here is CASRLLGGPVNEQFF. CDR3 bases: TGTGCCAGTAGATTACTGGGGGGCCCTGTCAATGAGCAGTTCTTC. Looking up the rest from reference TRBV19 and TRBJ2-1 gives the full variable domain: DGGITQSPKYLFRKEGQNVTLSCEQNLNHDAMYWYRQDPGQGLRLIYYSQIVNDFQKGDIAEGYSVSREKKESFPLTVTSAQKNPTAFYLCASRLLGGPVNEQFFGPGTRLTVL.

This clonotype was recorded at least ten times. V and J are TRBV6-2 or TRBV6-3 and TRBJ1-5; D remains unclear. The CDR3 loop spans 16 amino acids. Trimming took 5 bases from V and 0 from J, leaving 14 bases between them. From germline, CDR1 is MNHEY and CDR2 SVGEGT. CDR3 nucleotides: TGTGCCAGCAGTCGACCCCCAGATGATAGCAATCAGCCCCAGCATTTT. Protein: CASSRPPDDSNQPQHF.

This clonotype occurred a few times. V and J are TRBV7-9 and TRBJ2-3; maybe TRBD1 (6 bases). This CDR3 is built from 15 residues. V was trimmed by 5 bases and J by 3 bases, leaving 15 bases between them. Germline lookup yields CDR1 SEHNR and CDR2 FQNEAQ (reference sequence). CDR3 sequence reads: CASSRSGQSTDTQYF. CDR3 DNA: TGTGCCAGCAGCCGATCTGGACAGTCAACAGATACGCAGTATTTT.

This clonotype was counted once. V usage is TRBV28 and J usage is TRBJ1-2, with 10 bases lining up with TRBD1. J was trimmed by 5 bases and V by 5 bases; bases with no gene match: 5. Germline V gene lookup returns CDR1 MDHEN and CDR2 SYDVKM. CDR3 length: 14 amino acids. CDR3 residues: CASSGGQGLYGYTF. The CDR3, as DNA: TGTGCCAGCAGTGGGGGACAGGGGTTGTATGGCTACACCTTC.

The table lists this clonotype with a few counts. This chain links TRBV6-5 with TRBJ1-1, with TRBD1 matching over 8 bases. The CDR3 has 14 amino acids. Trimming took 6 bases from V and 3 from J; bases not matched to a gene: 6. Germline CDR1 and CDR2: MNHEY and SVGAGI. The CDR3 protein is CASSTDREDTEAFF. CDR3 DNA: TGTGCCAGCAGCACGGACAGGGAAGACACTGAAGCTTTCTTT.

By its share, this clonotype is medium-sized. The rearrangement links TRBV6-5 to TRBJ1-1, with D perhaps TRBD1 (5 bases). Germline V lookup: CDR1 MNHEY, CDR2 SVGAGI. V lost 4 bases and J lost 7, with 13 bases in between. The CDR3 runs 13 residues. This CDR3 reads CASSSGGYLEAFF. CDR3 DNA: TGTGCCAGCAGTTCCGGGGGGTACCTTGAAGCTTTCTTT.

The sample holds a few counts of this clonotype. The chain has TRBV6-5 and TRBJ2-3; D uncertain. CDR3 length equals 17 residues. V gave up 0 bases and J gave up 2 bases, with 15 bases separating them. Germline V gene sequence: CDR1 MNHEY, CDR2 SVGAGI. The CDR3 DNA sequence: TGTGCCAGCAGTTACTCGACTGGAACGGGCCTCACAGATACGCAGTATTTT. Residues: CASSYSTGTGLTDTQYF.

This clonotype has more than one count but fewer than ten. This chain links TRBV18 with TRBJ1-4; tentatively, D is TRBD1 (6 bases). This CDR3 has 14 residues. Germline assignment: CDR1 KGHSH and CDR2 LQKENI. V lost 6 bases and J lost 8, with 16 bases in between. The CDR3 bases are TGTGCCAGCTCCCACGGCACCACAGGGGAAAAACTGTTTTTT. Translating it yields CASSHGTTGEKLFF.

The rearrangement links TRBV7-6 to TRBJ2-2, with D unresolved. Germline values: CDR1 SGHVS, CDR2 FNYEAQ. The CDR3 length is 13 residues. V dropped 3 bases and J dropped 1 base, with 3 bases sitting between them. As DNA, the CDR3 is TGTGCCAGCAGCTTTGGGAACACCGGGGAGCTGTTTTTT. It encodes CASSFGNTGELFF.

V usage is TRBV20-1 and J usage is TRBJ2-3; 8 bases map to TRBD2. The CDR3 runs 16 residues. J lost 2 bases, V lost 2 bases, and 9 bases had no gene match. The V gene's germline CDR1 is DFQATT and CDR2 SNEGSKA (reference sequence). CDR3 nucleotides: TGCAGTGCTAGATACAGCGGGGGTTTTCTCACAGATACGCAGTATTTT. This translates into CSARYSGGFLTDTQYF.

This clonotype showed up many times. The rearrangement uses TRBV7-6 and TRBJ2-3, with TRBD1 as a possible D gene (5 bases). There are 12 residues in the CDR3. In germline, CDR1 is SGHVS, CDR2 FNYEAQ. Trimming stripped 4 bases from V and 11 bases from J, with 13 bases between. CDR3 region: CASSSDSRQQYF. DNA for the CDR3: TGTGCCAGCAGCTCTGACAGCCGACAGCAGTATTTT.

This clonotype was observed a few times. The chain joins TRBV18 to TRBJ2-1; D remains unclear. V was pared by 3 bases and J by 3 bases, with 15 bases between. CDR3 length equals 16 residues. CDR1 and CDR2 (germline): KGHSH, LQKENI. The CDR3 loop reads CASSPSSLVVYNEQFF. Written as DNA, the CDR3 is TGTGCCAGCTCACCTTCCAGTTTAGTAGTCTACAATGAGCAGTTCTTC.

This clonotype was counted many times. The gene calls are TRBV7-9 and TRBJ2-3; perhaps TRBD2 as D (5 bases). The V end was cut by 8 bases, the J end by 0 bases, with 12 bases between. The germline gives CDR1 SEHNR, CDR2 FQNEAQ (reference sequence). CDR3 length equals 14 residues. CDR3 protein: CASLVGVSTDTQYF. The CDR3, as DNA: TGTGCCAGCTTGGTGGGAGTGAGCACAGATACGCAGTATTTT.

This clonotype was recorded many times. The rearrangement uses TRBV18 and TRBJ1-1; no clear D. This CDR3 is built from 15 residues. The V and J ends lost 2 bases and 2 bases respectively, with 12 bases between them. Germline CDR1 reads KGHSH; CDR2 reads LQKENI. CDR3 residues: CASSPSPTVNTEAFF. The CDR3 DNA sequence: TGTGCCAGCTCACCAAGTCCCACAGTCAACACTGAAGCTTTCTTT.

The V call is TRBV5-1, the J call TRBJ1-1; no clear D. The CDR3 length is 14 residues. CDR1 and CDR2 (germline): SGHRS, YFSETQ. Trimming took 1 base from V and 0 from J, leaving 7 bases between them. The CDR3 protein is CASSLPSMNTEAFF. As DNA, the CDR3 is TGCGCCAGCAGCTTGCCGTCCATGAACACTGAAGCTTTCTTT.

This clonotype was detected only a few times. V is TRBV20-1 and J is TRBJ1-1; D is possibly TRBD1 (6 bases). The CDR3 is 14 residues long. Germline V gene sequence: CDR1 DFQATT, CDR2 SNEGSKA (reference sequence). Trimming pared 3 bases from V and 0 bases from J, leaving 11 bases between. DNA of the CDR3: TGCAGTGCTAGGCCAGGGGCTTTGAACACTGAAGCTTTCTTT. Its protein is CSARPGALNTEAFF.

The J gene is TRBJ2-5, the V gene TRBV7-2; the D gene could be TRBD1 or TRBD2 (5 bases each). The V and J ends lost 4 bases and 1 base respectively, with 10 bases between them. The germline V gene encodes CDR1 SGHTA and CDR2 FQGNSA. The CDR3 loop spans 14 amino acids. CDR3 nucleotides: TGTGCCAGCAGCTCGGGACGGTCCCAAGAGACCCAGTACTTC. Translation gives CASSSGRSQETQYF.

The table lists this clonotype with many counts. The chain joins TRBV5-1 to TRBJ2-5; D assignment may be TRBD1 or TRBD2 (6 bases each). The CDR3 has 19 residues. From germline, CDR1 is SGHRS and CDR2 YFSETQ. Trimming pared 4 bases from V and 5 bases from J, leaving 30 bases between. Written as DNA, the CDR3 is TGCGCCAGCAGCCATAAAGGGGGGTCGAGGACAGCCTTCACGGAGACCCAGTACTTC. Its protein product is CASSHKGGSRTAFTETQYF.

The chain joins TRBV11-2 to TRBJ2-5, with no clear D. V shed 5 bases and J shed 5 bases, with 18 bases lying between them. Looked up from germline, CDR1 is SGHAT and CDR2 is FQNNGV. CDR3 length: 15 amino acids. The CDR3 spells CASSPRGMRGETQYF. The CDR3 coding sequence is TGTGCCAGCAGCCCCAGAGGTATGCGTGGCGAGACCCAGTACTTC.

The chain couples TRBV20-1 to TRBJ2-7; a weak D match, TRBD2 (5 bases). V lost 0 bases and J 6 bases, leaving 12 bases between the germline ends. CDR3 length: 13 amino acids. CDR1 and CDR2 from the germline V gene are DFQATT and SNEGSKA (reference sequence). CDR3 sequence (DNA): TGCAGTGCTAGAGATAGAGGGTCGGCCGAGCAGTACTTC. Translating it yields CSARDRGSAEQYF.